One and the same sample provided the 30 T cell receptor beta chains below, sequenced in a study of shared clonotypes between healthy human individuals. Sequenced by immunoSEQ multiplex PCR; TCRdb stores in-frame clones only, minus some. The sample has 1,500,000 or so clones; around 97% are singletons. Material for sequencing was naive CD4+ T cells sorted from blood. Subset described: CD45RA+ positively selected. Every receptor here comes from a young man in good health.

The chain is built from TRBV25-1 and TRBJ2-3, with TRBD1 matching 10 bases. The CDR3 covers 14 residues. J was trimmed by 4 bases and V by 4 bases; bases with no gene match: 2. The germline V gene has CDR1 MGHDK and CDR2 SYGVNS. CDR3 nucleotide sequence: TGTGCCAGCAGTGGGGACAGGGGCGCAGATACGCAGTATTTT. Translated, it gives CASSGDRGADTQYF.

The chain's CDR3 is CAWTSGGGLDTQYF. The CDR3 DNA reads TGTGCCTGGACTAGCGGGGGGGGGCTAGATACGCAGTATTTT. The V and J genes are TRBV30 and TRBJ2-3, with 12 bases identical to TRBD2. The CDR3 runs 14 residues. CDR1 GTSNPN and CDR2 SVGIG come from the germline V gene (reference sequence). V trimming: 4 bases; J trimming: 5 bases; junction bases outside the gene matches: 4.

J is TRBJ1-1 and V is TRBV19; a possible D gene is TRBD1 (6 bases). The germline gives CDR1 LNHDA, CDR2 SQIVND (reference sequence). The V and J ends lost 3 bases and 1 base respectively, with 12 bases between them. This CDR3 is 15 amino acids long. In DNA, the CDR3 is TGTGCCAGTAGTATCGATTCAGGGGAGAACACTGAAGCTTTCTTT. This translates into CASSIDSGENTEAFF.

On this clone itself: Other nucleotide sequences in the sample specify the same CDR3. The rearrangement joins TRBV28 to TRBJ2-3, with a possible D match to TRBD1 (5 bases). The CDR3 runs to 14 residues. CDR1 and CDR2 (germline): MDHEN, SYDVKM. Trimming left V 2 bases short and J 2 bases short, with 8 bases between. CDR3 region: CASSLGGATDTQYF. CDR3 DNA sequence: TGTGCCAGCAGTTTAGGTGGGGCCACAGATACGCAGTATTTT. Full variable domain (outside the CDR3, taken from reference TRBV28 and TRBJ2-3): DVKVTQSSRYLVKRTGEKVFLECVQDMDHENMFWYRQDPGLGLRLIYFSYDVKMKEKGDIPEGYSVSREKKERFSLILESASTNQTSMYLCASSLGGATDTQYFGPGTRLTVL.

The gene calls are TRBV27 and TRBJ1-5; D not certain. V shed 3 bases and J shed 9 bases, with 12 bases lying between them. The germline CDR1 and CDR2 sequences are MNHEY and SMNVEV (reference sequence). This CDR3 contains 13 residues. As DNA, the CDR3 is TGTGCCAGCAGTTTTTCCCCCGGACTGCCCCAGCATTTT. This sequence encodes CASSFSPGLPQHF.

The V gene is TRBV6-5, the J gene TRBJ2-3; no clear D gene. CDR3 length: 13 amino acids. Trimming shortened V by 6 bases and J by 5 bases, and 12 bases separated the two germline ends. Germline CDR1 is MNHEY and CDR2 is SVGAGI. The CDR3 sequence: CASSAVFGDTQYF. The CDR3 DNA follows: TGTGCCAGCAGCGCAGTCTTCGGAGATACGCAGTATTTT.

The chain links TRBV2 to TRBJ2-7; the D is unclear. V was clipped by 3 bases and J by 2 bases, with 5 bases between them. The length of the CDR3 is 12 residues. Germline assignment: CDR1 SNHLY and CDR2 FYNNEI. The CDR3 nucleotides are TGTGCCAGCAGTGATGATACCTACGAGCAGTACTTC. Translated, it gives CASSDDTYEQYF.

This clone appeared a single time. The V call is TRBV2, the J call TRBJ2-1; D not certain. Per the germline V gene, CDR1 is SNHLY and CDR2 is FYNNEI. The CDR3 sequence is 16 residues long. Trimming took 2 bases from V and 0 from J, leaving 11 bases between them. CDR3 sequence: CASSELALSSYNEQFF. CDR3 sequence (DNA): TGTGCCAGCAGTGAATTGGCTCTTAGCTCCTACAATGAGCAGTTCTTC.

The V gene is TRBV29-1, the J gene TRBJ2-3; perhaps D is TRBD1 or TRBD2 (6 bases each). The CDR3 is 15 residues long. The germline V gene encodes CDR1 SQVTM and CDR2 ANQGSEA. The V gene lost 8 bases and the J gene lost 3 bases, with 21 bases spanning the gap. The DNA of the CDR3 is TGCAGCTTGTCCCGACAGGCCGGGAGAACAGATACGCAGTATTTT. It codes for CSLSRQAGRTDTQYF.

The V gene is TRBV5-8, the J gene TRBJ2-5; D is ambiguous. Trimming stripped 4 bases from V and 4 bases from J, with 17 bases between. The CDR3 length is 15 residues. Germline V gene lookup returns CDR1 SGHTS and CDR2 YDEGEE. The CDR3 loop is CASSRGSPDVETQYF. CDR3 nucleotide sequence: TGTGCCAGCAGCCGTGGGTCACCAGACGTAGAGACCCAGTACTTC.

The chain joins TRBV11-2 to TRBJ2-5; D is ambiguous. The CDR3 loop spans 16 amino acids. Trimming stripped 7 bases from V and 2 bases from J, with 20 bases between. The V gene's germline CDR1 is SGHAT and CDR2 FQNNGV. The CDR3 loop reads CASILFGRGIQETQYF. The CDR3 region has the DNA TGTGCCAGCATCCTGTTCGGACGCGGAATACAAGAGACCCAGTACTTC.

A word on this clone: Within the sample, other DNA sequences also encode this same CDR3. The CDR3 sequence: CASSSRLAVNTGELFF. The DNA of the CDR3 is TGTGCCAGCAGCTCCCGACTAGCAGTTAACACCGGGGAGCTGTTTTTT. The chain recombines TRBV5-4 with TRBJ2-2; 7 nucleotides agree with TRBD2. Germline V CDR1 and CDR2: SGHNT, YYREEE (reference sequence). The CDR3 extends over 16 amino acids. V lost 3 bases to trimming and J lost 2 bases; unmatched junction nucleotides: 7. Filled out from reference TRBV5-4 and TRBJ2-2, the complete variable domain reads ETGVTQSPTHLIKTRGQQVTLRCSSQSGHNTVSWYQQALGQGPQFIFQYYREEENGRGNFPPRFSGLQFPNYSSELNVNALELDDSALYLCASSSRLAVNTGELFFGEGSRLTVL.

The rearrangement uses TRBV15 and TRBJ2-7; 7 bases are a match to TRBD1. The ends lost 0 bases at V and 3 bases at J; junction bases unmatched: 5. This CDR3 is built from 15 residues. The germline V gene encodes CDR1 LNHNV and CDR2 YYDKDF (reference sequence). The CDR3 region has the DNA TGTGCCACCAGCAGAGAAGTGGGACAGCACTACGAGCAGTACTTC. Translating gives CATSREVGQHYEQYF.

The chain carries TRBV11-2 and TRBJ1-1; no reliable D call. Germline V lookup: CDR1 SGHAT, CDR2 FQNNGV. V dropped 5 bases and J dropped 1 base, with 11 bases sitting between them. The CDR3 spans 14 residues. The CDR3 is CASSQNWGNTEAFF. In DNA, the CDR3 is TGTGCCAGCAGCCAGAATTGGGGGAACACTGAAGCTTTCTTT. The full variable domain, with the rest looked up from reference TRBV11-2 and TRBJ1-1, is EAGVAQSPRYKIIEKRQSVAFWCNPISGHATLYWYQQILGQGPKLLIQFQNNGVVDDSQLPKDRFSAERLKGVDSTLKIQPAKLEDSAVYLCASSQNWGNTEAFFGQGTRLTVV.

V usage is TRBV14 and J usage is TRBJ2-6; 11 nucleotides line up with TRBD2. Per germline, CDR1 SGHDN and CDR2 FVKESK. CDR3 length: 22 amino acids. J lost 0 bases, V lost 4 bases, and 17 bases had no gene match. The CDR3 region has the DNA TGTGCCAGCAGCCCGATCCCCCCCGGGACTAGCGGCGTCAGCTCTGGGGCCAACGTCCTGACTTTC. Translated, it gives CASSPIPPGTSGVSSGANVLTF.

CDR3 bases: TGTGCCATCAGTGATTCCCTGGGGAGACCTTCTAACTATGGCTACACCTTC. Translating it yields CAISDSLGRPSNYGYTF. The V gene is TRBV10-3, the J gene TRBJ1-2; D uncertain. Trimming stripped 3 bases from V and 0 bases from J, with 17 bases between. The germline V gene encodes CDR1 ENHRY and CDR2 SYGVKD. The CDR3 totals 17 residues.

In nucleotides, the CDR3 is TGTGCCAGCAGCTTGGATGGGGACAGAGCAACTAATGAAAAACTGTTTTTT. Residues: CASSLDGDRATNEKLFF. The V gene is TRBV5-4, the J gene TRBJ1-4; TRBD1 aligns across 7 bases. Germline V gives CDR1 SGHNT, CDR2 YYREEE (reference sequence). The CDR3 has 17 amino acids. V trimming: 0 bases; J trimming: 0 bases; junction bases outside the gene matches: 5.

This chain joins TRBV10-1 and TRBJ2-3; 8 positions match TRBD2. J lost 2 bases, V lost 3 bases, and 10 bases had no gene match. Germline CDR1 is WNHNN and CDR2 is SYGVQD (reference sequence). The CDR3 sequence is 17 residues long. CDR3 sequence: CASSDRRRGGATDTQYF. The CDR3 region has the DNA TGCGCCAGCAGTGACCGACGTCGGGGGGGAGCCACAGATACGCAGTATTTT.

As to this clone: The same CDR3 is also encoded by other DNA sequences in this sample. The chain joins TRBV19 to TRBJ2-7, with D possibly being TRBD2 (6 bases). This CDR3 spans 12 amino acids. Trimming took 3 bases from V and 4 from J, leaving 7 bases between them. CDR1 and CDR2 (germline): LNHDA, SQIVND (reference sequence). This chain's CDR3 is CASSIRGYEQYF. Written as DNA, the CDR3 is TGTGCCAGTAGTATCCGGGGGTACGAGCAGTACTTC.

The CDR3 DNA reads as TGCAGCGTTGATCTGGCTAGCGGGAGGGTAAATGAGCAGTTCTTC. It encodes CSVDLASGRVNEQFF. The rearrangement uses TRBV29-1 and TRBJ2-1, with 12 bases identical to TRBD2. The germline gives CDR1 SQVTM, CDR2 ANQGSEA. V gave up 3 bases and J gave up 7 bases; unmatched junction bases: 7. This CDR3 has 15 amino acids.

The CDR3 loop reads CATSTPGQSEKLFF. The CDR3 DNA reads TGTGCCACCAGCACTCCGGGGCAGTCGGAAAAACTGTTTTTT. The chain has TRBV15 and TRBJ1-4; weak D call: TRBD1 (5 bases). CDR3 length: 14 residues. Trimming removed 4 bases at V and 8 bases at J, with 14 bases between. The V gene's germline CDR1 is LNHNV and CDR2 YYDKDF (reference sequence).

Here the CDR3 DNA reads TGCGCCAGCAGTGCCGAGACTAGCGGGCGCTACAATGAGCAGTTCTTC. This codes for CASSAETSGRYNEQFF. V usage is TRBV10-1 and J usage is TRBJ2-1; 10 nucleotides align to TRBD2. The junction had 6 bases not matched to a gene; V was cut back by 4 bases and J by 3 bases. CDR3 length: 16 amino acids. Germline lookup yields CDR1 WNHNN and CDR2 SYGVQD (reference sequence).

V is TRBV6-1 and J is TRBJ1-5; TRBD1 matches 7 bases. Trimming at V came to 5 bases and at J to 6 bases, leaving 10 bases not matched to a gene. CDR1 and CDR2 (germline): MNHNS, SASEGT. This CDR3 is 15 amino acids long. The CDR3, as DNA: TGTGCCAGCAGTACCAGGGGGGCGGTATCTCAGCCCCAGCATTTT. It specifies CASSTRGAVSQPQHF.

The chain links TRBV11-2 to TRBJ1-3; D is undetermined. The CDR3 is 17 residues long. V lost 1 base and J lost 0, with 13 bases in between. In germline, CDR1 is SGHAT, CDR2 FQNNGV. The CDR3 region is CASSLVFRGNSGNTIYF. CDR3 bases: TGTGCCAGCAGCTTAGTCTTCCGGGGAAACTCTGGAAACACCATATATTTT.

The genes are TRBV9 and TRBJ2-7; 7 nucleotides agree with TRBD2. CDR3 length: 17 amino acids. In germline, CDR1 is SGDLS, CDR2 YYNGEE. V was pared by 0 bases and J by 4 bases, with 13 bases of the junction left unmatched. The CDR3 loop reads CASSVAATSREPYEQYF. CDR3 DNA: TGTGCCAGCAGCGTAGCGGCGACTAGCAGGGAACCTTACGAGCAGTACTTC.

J is TRBJ2-4 and V is TRBV5-1; 14 bases agree with TRBD2. Trimming cost V 4 bases and J 0 bases; bases outside gene matches: 6. Germline CDR1 SGHRS, CDR2 YFSETQ. The CDR3 runs to 18 residues. CDR3 DNA: TGCGCCAGCAGCCCGGGACTAGCGGGGGTGAGAGCCAAAAACATTCAGTACTTC. It specifies CASSPGLAGVRAKNIQYF.

This clone was seen once. The chain couples TRBV5-5 to TRBJ2-2; 7 nucleotides align to TRBD1. CDR3 length: 15 amino acids. V gave up 4 bases and J gave up 5 bases; unmatched junction bases: 8. The germline V gene encodes CDR1 SGHKS and CDR2 YYEKEE (reference sequence). In DNA form, the CDR3 reads TGTGCCAGCAGCGAGCTGACAGGGTCGACCGGGGAGCTGTTTTTT. It specifies CASSELTGSTGELFF.

The chain recombines TRBV6-5 with TRBJ1-1; D unclear. This CDR3 is 14 amino acids long. The ends were cut back, 0 bases at V and 5 bases at J, with 10 bases in the middle. Germline V lookup: CDR1 MNHEY, CDR2 SVGAGI. The CDR3 nucleotides read TGTGCCAGCAGTTACTCTCCGGGTGTGACTGAAGCTTTCTTT. Translation: CASSYSPGVTEAFF.

The V call is TRBV7-2, the J call TRBJ2-7; 15 nucleotides align to TRBD2. V was pared by 5 bases and J by 3 bases, with 11 bases of the junction left unmatched. The CDR3 is 18 amino acids. CDR1 is SGHTA, CDR2 FQGNSA, per germline. The CDR3 here is CASSRTSGRAGGLYEQYF. CDR3 nucleotides: TGTGCCAGCAGCAGGACTAGCGGGAGGGCTGGAGGCCTCTACGAGCAGTACTTC.

Details on this clone: The identical CDR3 is also encoded by other nucleotide sequences in the sample. The chain is built from TRBV4-3 and TRBJ2-5; D might be TRBD2 (5 bases). V lost 1 base and J lost 1, with 7 bases in between. The germline V gene has CDR1 LGHNA and CDR2 YSLEER. The CDR3 has 14 residues. The CDR3 spells CASSQGGSQETQYF. The DNA of the CDR3 is TGCGCCAGCAGCCAAGGAGGGTCCCAAGAGACCCAGTACTTC.